The 7 T cell receptor beta chains below come from one sample, sequenced in a study of blood T cells in healthy people across ages. Using a J-beta primer mix together with a sample-barcoded 5' primer, a second PCR was run for roughly 6 to 12 cycles. Each CDR3 protein is one row after TCRdb ran MiXCR on the 5' RACE reads. Of roughly 800,000 distinct CDR3 sequences in the sample, 25% were seen once. The same data also went into a second study, on T cells of mothers and their children.

Sequenced material: blood. All receptors derive from a boy younger than 18 in good health.

V usage is TRBV5-1 and J usage is TRBJ1-1, with D possibly being TRBD1 (5 bases). Per the germline V gene, CDR1 is SGHRS and CDR2 is YFSETQ. Trimming removed 10 bases from V and 5 bases from J, with 21 bases in between. CDR3 size: 14 residues. CDR3: CARGEPSGRTEAFF. CDR3 DNA: TGCGCCCGCGGAGAACCTTCGGGGCGAACTGAAGCTTTCTTT.

This clonotype was detected only a few times. CDR3 region: CASSRLSSQETQYF. The CDR3 DNA reads as TGTGCCAGCAGCCGCCTAAGCTCGCAAGAGACCCAGTACTTC. The V gene is TRBV12-3 or TRBV12-4, the J gene TRBJ2-5; D is uncertain. CDR3 length equals 14 residues. V lost 6 bases to trimming and J lost 2 bases, with 13 bases between them.

The chain recombines TRBV27 with TRBJ2-5; 9 positions match TRBD1. The germline V gene encodes CDR1 MNHEY and CDR2 SMNVEV (reference sequence). This CDR3 comprises 14 residues. Unmatched junction bases numbered 13, after V lost 6 bases and J lost 11 bases. CDR3 in amino acids: CASSPRGQGNGQYF. The CDR3 DNA sequence: TGTGCCAGCAGCCCCCGGGGACAGGGAAACGGGCAGTACTTC.

This clonotype was detected a few times. The rearrangement links TRBV5-5 to TRBJ1-4; D might be TRBD1 (6 bases). The CDR3 length is 14 residues. Germline V CDR1 and CDR2: SGHKS, YYEKEE (reference sequence). Deletions cut 1 base from V and 7 bases from J, with 11 bases between. CDR3 sequence (DNA): TGTGCCAGCAGCTTGAAAGGGACAAGTGAAAAACTGTTTTTT. Encoded protein: CASSLKGTSEKLFF. The complete variable domain, with remaining parts taken from reference TRBV5-5 and TRBJ1-4, reads DAGVTQSPTHLIKTRGQQVTLRCSPISGHKSVSWYQQVLGQGPQFIFQYYEKEERGRGNFPDRFSARQFPNYSSELNVNALLLGDSALYLCASSLKGTSEKLFFGSGTQLSVL.

This clonotype was detected a few times. V and J are TRBV9 and TRBJ2-5; possibly TRBD2 for D (5 bases). The CDR3 consists of 13 residues. Germline assignment: CDR1 SGDLS and CDR2 YYNGEE. The germline V and J ends were trimmed by 2 bases and 4 bases, with 9 bases remaining between them. The CDR3 region has the DNA TGTGCCAGCAGCGTGGAGGTCGGAGAGACCCAGTACTTC. Protein product: CASSVEVGETQYF.

This chain uses TRBV7-2 with TRBJ1-2; D is unresolved. Germline lookup yields CDR1 SGHTA and CDR2 FQGNSA. The CDR3 runs 15 residues. Trimming removed 5 bases at V and 4 bases at J, with 17 bases between. The CDR3 region has the DNA TGTGCCAGCAGCAACAACCGAGGGCTGGGCTATGGCTACACCTTC. Protein: CASSNNRGLGYGYTF.

The rearrangement links TRBV3-1 to TRBJ2-5; D is unclear. The DNA end is more similar to TRBJ2-7, so the J call may be wrong. Germline lookup yields CDR1 LGHDT and CDR2 YNNKEL (reference sequence). The length of the CDR3 is 15 residues. The CDR3 DNA follows: TGTGCCAGCAGCCAAGATGGCCAGGCTTTCTACGAGCAGTACTTC. Its protein product is CASSQDGQAFYEQYF.